This entry lists 26 T cell receptor beta chains sequenced from one sample in a study of shared clonotypes between healthy human individuals. TCRdb's table, derived via immunoSEQ multiplex PCR, lists solely in-frame clones and lacks some. The table shows roughly 380,000 clones, with roughly 96% occurring only once. Sequenced input: memory CD8+ T cells sorted from blood. Subset reported: CD45RO+ cells pooled with CCR7-negative TemRA cells. These receptors came from a man between 25 and 39 years old in good health.

Comment on this clone: This same CDR3 is encoded by further DNA sequences in the sample. J is TRBJ1-2 and V is TRBV20-1; D possibly corresponds to TRBD1 (6 bases). Per the germline V gene, CDR1 is DFQATT and CDR2 is SNEGSKA (reference sequence). The CDR3 runs 11 residues. V was pared by 4 bases and J by 6 bases, with 9 bases between. CDR3: CSATTGNGYTF. The CDR3 DNA follows: TGCAGTGCTACCACAGGGAATGGCTACACCTTC.

This clone was detected only once. The genes are TRBV7-6 and TRBJ2-5, with 7 positions matching TRBD2. The CDR3 is 14 residues long. Per the germline V gene, CDR1 is SGHVS and CDR2 is FNYEAQ. V shed 5 bases and J 2 bases; nucleotides not matched to a gene: 5. The CDR3 protein is CASSLGDYQETQYF. CDR3 nucleotides: TGTGCCAGCAGCCTAGGGGACTATCAAGAGACCCAGTACTTC.

The rearrangement joins TRBV12-5 to TRBJ1-5; D possibly corresponds to TRBD1 (6 bases). This CDR3 comprises 17 residues. The V gene lost 9 bases and the J gene lost 3 bases, with 24 bases spanning the gap. From germline, CDR1 is LGHNT and CDR2 FRNRAP. The CDR3: CARVGIGGASDNQPQHF. CDR3 nucleotide sequence: TGTGCTAGAGTTGGGATCGGGGGCGCTTCCGACAATCAGCCCCAGCATTTT.

This chain uses TRBV2 with TRBJ1-1; D uncertain. Trimming removed 3 bases from V and 5 bases from J, with 16 bases in between. The CDR3 sequence is 15 residues long. Germline lookup yields CDR1 SNHLY and CDR2 FYNNEI. Written as DNA, the CDR3 is TGTGCCAGCAGTGAGTTTTGGGAAGTGAGGACTGAAGCTTTCTTT. The encoded protein is CASSEFWEVRTEAFF.

V and J are TRBV28 and TRBJ2-5; possibly TRBD1 for D (6 bases). The germline gives CDR1 MDHEN, CDR2 SYDVKM. Trimming took off 7 bases at V and 5 bases at J, with 14 bases between the two ends. The CDR3 length is 13 residues. The CDR3: CASTRQVGETQYF. DNA for the CDR3: TGTGCCAGCACCCGACAGGTCGGGGAGACCCAGTACTTC.

The chain has TRBV30 and TRBJ2-5, with TRBD1 matching over 10 bases. Germline V lookup: CDR1 GTSNPN, CDR2 SVGIG (reference sequence). The length of the CDR3 is 15 residues. V shed 8 bases, J shed 4 bases, and the junction held 13 bases outside the gene matches. The CDR3 DNA reads TGTGCCGGAGGTTCCGGGACAGGGGTGGCAGAGACCCAGTACTTC. Its translation is CAGGSGTGVAETQYF.

The V gene is TRBV10-1, the J gene TRBJ2-2; 11 nucleotides agree with TRBD2. The CDR3 has 16 amino acids. J was trimmed by 7 bases and V by 3 bases; bases with no gene match: 7. Germline CDR1 and CDR2: WNHNN and SYGVQD (reference sequence). The CDR3 here is CASSEGSGRAHGELFF. The CDR3 bases are TGCGCCAGCAGTGAAGGTAGCGGGAGGGCCCACGGGGAGCTGTTTTTT.

J is TRBJ2-3 and V is TRBV15; 12 bases match TRBD2. The CDR3 is made up of 16 amino acids. The germline CDR1 and CDR2 sequences are LNHNV and YYDKDF (reference sequence). V gave up 5 bases and J gave up 1 base; unmatched junction bases: 4. This CDR3 reads CATSPRLAGGTDTQYF. The CDR3 nucleotides read TGTGCCACCAGCCCAAGACTAGCGGGAGGCACAGATACGCAGTATTTT.

This chain links TRBV5-6 with TRBJ2-7, with 11 bases that match TRBD1. The germline gives CDR1 SGHDT, CDR2 YYEEEE. The CDR3 consists of 18 residues. V lost 4 bases to trimming and J lost 5 bases; unmatched junction nucleotides: 17. The CDR3: CASSRTGGNSGSSHEQYF. The CDR3 DNA reads TGTGCCAGCAGCCGGACAGGGGGCAACAGCGGGAGTTCCCACGAGCAGTACTTC. Full variable domain (outside the CDR3, taken from reference TRBV5-6 and TRBJ2-7): DAGVTQSPTHLIKTRGQQVTLRCSPKSGHDTVSWYQQALGQGPQFIFQYYEEEERQRGNFPDRFSGHQFPNYSSELNVNALLLGDSALYLCASSRTGGNSGSSHEQYFGPGTRLTVT.

The genes are TRBV7-2 and TRBJ2-5; TRBD1 might be the D (6 bases). Trimming left V 5 bases short and J 4 bases short, with 14 bases between. The CDR3 totals 14 residues. The germline V gene encodes CDR1 SGHTA and CDR2 FQGNSA. The CDR3 DNA sequence: TGTGCCAGCAGCAAACAAACAGGGTCAGAGACCCAGTACTTC. Protein product: CASSKQTGSETQYF.

Here the CDR3 DNA reads TGTGCCAGCAGCCCCAGTAGCGCAGCATTCTACGAGCAGTACTTC. Its protein product is CASSPSSAAFYEQYF. This rearrangement joins TRBV7-2 to TRBJ2-7; D is possibly TRBD2 (5 bases). Germline values: CDR1 SGHTA, CDR2 FQGNSA. This CDR3 spans 15 amino acids. V was shortened by 5 bases and J by 3 bases, with 17 bases between the two germline ends.

V and J are TRBV19 and TRBJ1-5; D gene uncertain. The CDR3 runs to 14 residues. The V gene lost 7 bases and the J gene lost 5 bases, with 15 bases spanning the gap. Germline values: CDR1 LNHDA, CDR2 SQIVND (reference sequence). CDR3 sequence (DNA): TGTGCCAGTACCCACGAGGGCAGTCATCAGCCCCAGCATTTT. Its protein product is CASTHEGSHQPQHF. Drawing the rest from reference TRBV19 and TRBJ1-5, the complete variable domain is DGGITQSPKYLFRKEGQNVTLSCEQNLNHDAMYWYRQDPGQGLRLIYYSQIVNDFQKGDIAEGYSVSREKKESFPLTVTSAQKNPTAFYLCASTHEGSHQPQHFGDGTRLSIL.

This chain connects TRBV19 to TRBJ2-1; 11 bases align to TRBD2. V lost 5 bases to trimming and J lost 6 bases; unmatched junction nucleotides: 6. The CDR3 contains 15 residues. CDR1 and CDR2 (germline): LNHDA, SQIVND (reference sequence). The CDR3 DNA is TGTGCCAGTAGTCCCCAGGGACTAGCGGCCAATGAGCAGTTCTTC. Translation gives CASSPQGLAANEQFF.

V is TRBV30 and J is TRBJ2-5; D gene ambiguous. V was cut by 2 bases and J by 5 bases, with 6 bases left in between. The germline CDR1 and CDR2 sequences are GTSNPN and SVGIG (reference sequence). This CDR3 region has 11 residues. CDR3 in DNA: TGTGCCTGGAGTAACACGGAGACCCAGTACTTC. The encoded protein is CAWSNTETQYF.

A word on this clone: The junction and the germline gene differ at one end; a read error may be behind it. The chain recombines TRBV6-4 with TRBJ1-2; D may be TRBD1 (5 bases). Germline lookup yields CDR1 MRHNA and CDR2 SNTAGT. The CDR3 is 15 amino acids. CDR3 DNA sequence: TGTGCCAGCTCGGGACGGCACGAGGGGAACTCTGGCTACACCTTC. It yields the protein CASSGRHEGNSGYTF.

The chain is built from TRBV19 and TRBJ2-6; weak D call: TRBD2 (5 bases). V lost 3 bases and J 2 bases, leaving 5 bases between the germline ends. This CDR3 spans 14 amino acids. From germline, CDR1 is LNHDA and CDR2 SQIVND (reference sequence). The CDR3 bases are TGTGCCAGTAGTATGCGGGCTGGGGCCAACGTCCTGACTTTC. Translation gives CASSMRAGANVLTF.

The chain carries TRBV28 and TRBJ2-1; D is perhaps TRBD2 (6 bases). The CDR3 extends over 17 amino acids. Between the trimmed V and J ends, which lost 5 bases and 5 bases, there was a span of 22 bases. Per germline, CDR1 MDHEN and CDR2 SYDVKM. CDR3: CASSPPWGTPVNNEQFF. CDR3 DNA: TGTGCCAGCAGTCCGCCGTGGGGGACTCCGGTGAACAATGAGCAGTTCTTC.

The chain joins TRBV30 to TRBJ2-5; D remains ambiguous. The CDR3 has 12 residues. The V gene lost 0 bases and the J gene lost 4 bases, with 6 bases spanning the gap. CDR1 and CDR2 (germline): GTSNPN, SVGIG (reference sequence). CDR3 amino acids: CAWSVSRETQYF. The CDR3 coding sequence is TGTGCCTGGAGTGTATCCCGAGAGACCCAGTACTTC.

In this sample, this clone turned up a few times. The chain recombines TRBV28 with TRBJ1-4; D remains unclear. Germline CDR1 is MDHEN and CDR2 is SYDVKM. The V gene lost 11 bases and the J gene lost 7 bases, with 14 bases spanning the gap. This CDR3 is 12 amino acids long. The CDR3 bases are TGTGCCGGCGAGCAGGAGTTTGAAAAACTGTTTTTT. Its translation is CAGEQEFEKLFF.

This clone showed up just once. This chain uses TRBV6-1 with TRBJ1-3; D might be TRBD1 (5 bases). The V gene lost 0 bases and the J gene lost 0 bases, with 12 bases spanning the gap. Germline CDR1 reads MNHNS; CDR2 reads SASEGT. CDR3 length: 17 amino acids. CDR3 region: CASSEAGDSRSGNTIYF. The CDR3, as DNA: TGTGCCAGCAGTGAAGCAGGTGACAGCCGCTCTGGAAACACCATATATTTT.

This sequence joins TRBV7-9 and TRBJ2-2, with 9 bases fitting TRBD1. Looked up from germline, CDR1 is SEHNR and CDR2 is FQNEAQ (reference sequence). The CDR3 sequence is 16 residues long. The V segment lost 5 bases and the J segment 2 bases; nucleotides outside the gene matches: 6. Here the CDR3 reads CASSRRTGANTGELFF. For the CDR3, the DNA is TGTGCCAGCAGCCGACGGACAGGGGCAAACACCGGGGAGCTGTTTTTT. Supplemented by reference TRBV7-9 and TRBJ2-2, the full variable domain reads DTGVSQNPRHKITKRGQNVTFRCDPISEHNRLYWYRQTLGQGPEFLTYFQNEAQLEKSRLLSDRFSAERPKGSFSTLEIQRTEQGDSAMYLCASSRRTGANTGELFFGEGSRLTVL.

The rearrangement links TRBV7-2 to TRBJ2-7, with D perhaps assigned TRBD1 or TRBD2 (6 bases each). This CDR3 is 16 amino acids long. V was pared by 1 base and J by 1 base, with 14 bases between. The germline CDR1 and CDR2 sequences are SGHTA and FQGNSA. The CDR3 DNA is TGTGCCAGCAGCTTAGGTTTCAGGGGACTTTCCTACGAGCAGTACTTC. Protein sequence: CASSLGFRGLSYEQYF.

The chain couples TRBV6-6 to TRBJ1-3; 9 bases agree with TRBD1. The CDR3 sequence is 15 residues long. V lost 6 bases and J lost 1; bases outside the gene matches: 4. Germline CDR1 is MNHNY and CDR2 is SVGAGI (reference sequence). The CDR3 sequence: CASSQQGASGNTIYF. For the CDR3, the DNA is TGTGCCAGCAGCCAACAGGGGGCATCTGGAAACACCATATATTTT.

This chain uses TRBV2 with TRBJ1-4, with D possibly matching TRBD1 (6 bases). Trimming left V 6 bases short and J 5 bases short, with 19 bases between. CDR1 is SNHLY, CDR2 FYNNEI, per germline. This CDR3 contains 16 residues. This CDR3 reads CASRPHVGGENEKLFF. The CDR3, as DNA: TGTGCCAGCAGACCCCACGTAGGGGGGGAAAATGAAAAACTGTTTTTT.

The V gene is TRBV27, the J gene TRBJ2-4; perhaps TRBD1 as D (7 bases). V was clipped by 6 bases and J by 0 bases, with 21 bases between them. CDR1 and CDR2 (germline): MNHEY, SMNVEV (reference sequence). The CDR3 length is 18 residues. The DNA for the CDR3 is TGTGCCAGCAGCCGACTAGGACAGGCGAACCTAGCCAAAAACATTCAGTACTTC. Its protein product is CASSRLGQANLAKNIQYF.

This chain links TRBV7-2 with TRBJ2-7; D assignment may be TRBD1 or TRBD2 (5 bases each). CDR1 SGHTA and CDR2 FQGNSA come from the germline V gene. This CDR3 has 13 amino acids. V was cut by 5 bases and J by 2 bases, with 10 bases left in between. CDR3 sequence: CASSRDPTYEQYF. The DNA for the CDR3 is TGTGCCAGCAGCCGGGACCCAACCTACGAGCAGTACTTC.